The clone carrying this T cell receptor beta chain was detected only a few times. Its antigen remains unknown. Sequencing of DNA taken from cultured CD4+ T cells relied on the Oncomine TCR Beta short-read assay. TCRdb redid the calling of the PCR reads with MiXCR, one entry per CDR3 protein. The data contain approximately 8,400 distinct CDR3 sequences, about 61% of them singletons. The CDR3 is 14 residues long. Germline lookup yields CDR1 MNHEY and CDR2 SVGAGI. V gave up 4 bases and J gave up 4 bases, with 8 bases separating them. The source of the sample is a study of vaccination and CD4 T cells after COVID-19. Study-level background: Comprising six males and four females, the convalescent participants counted two Hispanic individuals among them. Cellular stimulation was performed using overlapping spike peptides derived from SARS-CoV-2, HCoV-NL63, HCoV-OC43 and HCoV-229E.

Study-wide results and limits: 304 of 307 vaccine-specific clones from convalescent patients were spike mono-reactive. In convalescent patients, a median around 89% of reactive clones appeared only post-vaccination.

Treatment reported: approximately nine-day PBMC culture with coronavirus spike peptide pools or control peptides (ViraFEST assay). The clonotype was recovered from a human donor who had recovered from COVID-19. Sequences were obtained from CD4+ T cells from blood, cultured in vitro. The chain uses TRBV6-5 and TRBJ1-6, with a possible D match to TRBD1 (5 bases). The CDR3 is CASSLDSYNSPLHF. The CDR3 coding sequence is TGTGCCAGCAGTTTAGACAGTTATAATTCACCCCTCCACTTT.